This T cell receptor (beta chain) was obtained from a study of blood T cells in healthy people across ages. Points from the study as a whole: Compared with aged donors, long-lived donors showed fewer expanded clones, suggesting selection.

V lost 6 bases, J lost 0 bases, and 20 bases lay in between. Germline V gene data show CDR1 as ENHRY and CDR2 as SYGVKD. The CDR3 is made up of 17 amino acids. Approximately 9.7 milliliters was the volume of peripheral blood drawn from each donor. Every sample had a minimum of 6 million PBMCs isolated. Through a sample-barcoded 5' primer and a J-beta primer mix, a second PCR was run for about 6 to 11 cycles. TCRdb re-called the 5' RACE reads with MiXCR, one entry per CDR3 protein. Of over 1,500,000 distinct CDR3 sequences in the sample, about 50% were seen once. A few counts support this clonotype. Its specificity is not known.

This sequence was found in a woman aged 40 to 49 in good health. V gene TRBV10-3 combines with J gene TRBJ1-2, with D unclear. The sequenced sample consisted of blood. This chain's CDR3 is CAIRDPGTPYSNYGYTF. The CDR3 region has the DNA TGTGCCATCAGGGACCCGGGCACACCTTACTCTAACTATGGCTACACCTTC.